This T cell receptor beta chain was identified during a study of blood T cell repertoires in COVID-19. Produced via immunoSEQ multiplex PCR; TCRdb's table is partial and in-frame only. The sample lists more than 350,000 clones, approximately 87% occurring once. Membership in each cohort depended on participant-reported clinical history. Recovered status in Cohort 3 required two negative PCRs, clearance, or symptom resolution. The V gene's germline CDR1 is MNHEY and CDR2 SVGAGI. This CDR3 is built from 16 residues. Trimming cost V 4 bases and J 2 bases; bases outside gene matches: 9. Sequenced input: PBMCs or T cells enriched from blood (not recorded which). The clonotype was recovered from a woman aged 50 to 65 who had recovered from COVID-19. The chain has TRBV6-5 and TRBJ1-1; TRBD1 agrees at 8 bases. The DNA of the CDR3 is TGTGCCAGCAGTTTCCCAGGACAGGGATTAAACACTGAAGCTTTCTTT. Translating it yields CASSFPGQGLNTEAFF.